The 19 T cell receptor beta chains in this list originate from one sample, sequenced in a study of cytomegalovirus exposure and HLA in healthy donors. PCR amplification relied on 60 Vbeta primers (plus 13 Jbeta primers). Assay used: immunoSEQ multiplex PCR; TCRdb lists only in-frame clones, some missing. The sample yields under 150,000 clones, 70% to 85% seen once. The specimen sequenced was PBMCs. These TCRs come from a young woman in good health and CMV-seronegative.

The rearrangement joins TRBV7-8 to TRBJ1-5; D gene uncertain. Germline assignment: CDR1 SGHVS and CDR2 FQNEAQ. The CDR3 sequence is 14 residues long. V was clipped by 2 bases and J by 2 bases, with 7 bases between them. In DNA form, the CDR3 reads TGTGCCAGCAGCTTAAGGGAGGGCAATCAGCCCCAGCATTTT. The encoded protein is CASSLREGNQPQHF.

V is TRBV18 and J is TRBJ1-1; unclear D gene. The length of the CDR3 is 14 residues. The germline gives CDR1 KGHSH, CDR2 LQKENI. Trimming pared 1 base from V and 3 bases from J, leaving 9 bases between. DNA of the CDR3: TGTGCCAGCTCACCACAGTACTTGGACACTGAAGCTTTCTTT. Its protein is CASSPQYLDTEAFF. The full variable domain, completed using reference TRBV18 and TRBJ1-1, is NAGVMQNPRHLVRRRGQEARLRCSPMKGHSHVYWYRQLPEEGLKFMVYLQKENIIDESGMPKERFSAEFPKEGPSILRIQQVVRGDSAAYFCASSPQYLDTEAFFGQGTRLTVV.

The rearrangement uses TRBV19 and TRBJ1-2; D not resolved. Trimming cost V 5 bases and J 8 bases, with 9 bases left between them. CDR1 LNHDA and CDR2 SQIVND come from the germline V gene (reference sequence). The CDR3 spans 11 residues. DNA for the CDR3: TGTGCCAGTAGTGAGAGATGGGGCTACACCTTC. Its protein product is CASSERWGYTF.

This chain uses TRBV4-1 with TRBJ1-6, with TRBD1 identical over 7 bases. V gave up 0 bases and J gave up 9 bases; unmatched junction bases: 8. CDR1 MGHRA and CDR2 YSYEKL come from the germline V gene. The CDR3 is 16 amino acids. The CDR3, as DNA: TGCGCCAGCAGCCAAGAGCCCGACAGGGCGCGTTCACCCCTCCACTTT. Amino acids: CASSQEPDRARSPLHF.

CDR3 amino acids: CASSVGQNTGELFF. The CDR3 DNA sequence: TGTGCCAGCAGTGTTGGGCAAAACACCGGGGAGCTGTTTTTT. The chain recombines TRBV25-1 with TRBJ2-2; no clear D gene. Trimming stripped 4 bases from V and 2 bases from J, with 8 bases between. The CDR3 sequence is 14 residues long. The germline V gene has CDR1 MGHDK and CDR2 SYGVNS.

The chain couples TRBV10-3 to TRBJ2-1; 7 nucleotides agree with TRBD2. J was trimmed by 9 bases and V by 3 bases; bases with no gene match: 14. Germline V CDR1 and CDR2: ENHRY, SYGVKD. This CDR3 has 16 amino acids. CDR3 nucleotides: TGTGCCATCAGTGACCTTACCAGCGGGGTAAGCGGTGAGCAGTTCTTC. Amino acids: CAISDLTSGVSGEQFF.

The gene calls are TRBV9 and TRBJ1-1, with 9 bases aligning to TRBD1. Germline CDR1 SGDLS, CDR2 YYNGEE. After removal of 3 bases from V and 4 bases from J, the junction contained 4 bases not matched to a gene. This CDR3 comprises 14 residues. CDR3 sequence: CASSAGQGGTEAFF. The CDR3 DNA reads TGTGCCAGCAGCGCGGGACAGGGAGGCACTGAAGCTTTCTTT.

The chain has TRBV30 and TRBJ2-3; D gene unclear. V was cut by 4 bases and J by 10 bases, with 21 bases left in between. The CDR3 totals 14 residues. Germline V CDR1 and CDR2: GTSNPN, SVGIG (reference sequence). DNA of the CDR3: TGTGCCTGGACCAACACGCCCGGAGAGGCGGCGCAGTATTTT. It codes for CAWTNTPGEAAQYF. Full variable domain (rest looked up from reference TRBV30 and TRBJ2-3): SQTIHQWPATLVQPVGSPLSLECTVEGTSNPNLYWYRQAAGRGLQLLFYSVGIGQISSEVPQNLSASRPQDRQFILSSKKLLLSDSGFYLCAWTNTPGEAAQYFGPGTRLTVL.

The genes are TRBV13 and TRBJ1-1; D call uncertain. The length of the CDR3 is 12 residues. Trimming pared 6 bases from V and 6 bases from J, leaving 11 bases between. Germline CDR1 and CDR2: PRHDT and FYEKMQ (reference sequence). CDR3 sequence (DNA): TGTGCCAGCAGATCATCAGGATCTGAAGCTTTCTTT. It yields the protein CASRSSGSEAFF.

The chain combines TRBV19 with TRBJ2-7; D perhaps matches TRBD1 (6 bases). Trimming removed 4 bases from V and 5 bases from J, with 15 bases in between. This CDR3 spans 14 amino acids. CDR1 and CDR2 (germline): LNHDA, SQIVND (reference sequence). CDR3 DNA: TGTGCCAGTAGTACTCGGACAGACGCGGACGAGCAGTACTTC. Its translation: CASSTRTDADEQYF.

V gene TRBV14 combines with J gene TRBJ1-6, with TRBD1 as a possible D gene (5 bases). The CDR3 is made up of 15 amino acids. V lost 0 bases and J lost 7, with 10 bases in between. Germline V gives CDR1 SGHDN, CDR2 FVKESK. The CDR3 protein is CASSQDWGGNSPLHF. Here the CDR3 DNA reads TGTGCCAGCAGCCAAGATTGGGGGGGGAATTCACCCCTCCACTTT.

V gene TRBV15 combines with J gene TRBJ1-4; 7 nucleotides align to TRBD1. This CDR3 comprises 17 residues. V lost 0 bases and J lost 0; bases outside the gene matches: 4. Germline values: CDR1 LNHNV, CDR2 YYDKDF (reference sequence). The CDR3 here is CATSRERQGPTNEKLFF. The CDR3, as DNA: TGTGCCACCAGCAGAGAACGACAGGGACCAACTAATGAAAAACTGTTTTTT.

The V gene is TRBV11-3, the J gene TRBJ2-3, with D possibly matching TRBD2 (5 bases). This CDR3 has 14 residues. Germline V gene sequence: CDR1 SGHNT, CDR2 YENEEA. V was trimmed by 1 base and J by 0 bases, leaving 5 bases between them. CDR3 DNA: TGTGCCAGCAGCTTAGGCGGGAGCACAGATACGCAGTATTTT. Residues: CASSLGGSTDTQYF.

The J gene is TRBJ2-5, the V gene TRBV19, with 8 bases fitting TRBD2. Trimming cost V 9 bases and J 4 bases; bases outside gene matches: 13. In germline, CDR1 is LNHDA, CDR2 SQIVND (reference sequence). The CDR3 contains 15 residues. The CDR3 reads CASTPYAGGVETQYF. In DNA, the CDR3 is TGTGCCAGCACCCCCTATGCGGGAGGAGTAGAGACCCAGTACTTC.

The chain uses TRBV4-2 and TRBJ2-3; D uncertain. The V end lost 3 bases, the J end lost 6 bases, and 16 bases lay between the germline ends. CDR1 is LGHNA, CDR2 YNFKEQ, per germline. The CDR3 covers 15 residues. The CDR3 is CASSQRLNLVDTQYF. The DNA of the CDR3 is TGTGCCAGCAGCCAGCGGCTCAATTTAGTGGATACGCAGTATTTT.

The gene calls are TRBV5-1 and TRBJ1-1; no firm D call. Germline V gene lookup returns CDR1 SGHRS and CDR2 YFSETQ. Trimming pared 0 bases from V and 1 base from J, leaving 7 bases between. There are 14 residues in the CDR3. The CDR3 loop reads CASSLAGRNTEAFF. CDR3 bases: TGCGCCAGCAGCTTGGCCGGTAGGAACACTGAAGCTTTCTTT. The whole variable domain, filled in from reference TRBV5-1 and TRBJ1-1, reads KAGVTQTPRYLIKTRGQQVTLSCSPISGHRSVSWYQQTPGQGLQFLFEYFSETQRNKGNFPGRFSGRQFSNSRSEMNVSTLELGDSALYLCASSLAGRNTEAFFGQGTRLTVV.

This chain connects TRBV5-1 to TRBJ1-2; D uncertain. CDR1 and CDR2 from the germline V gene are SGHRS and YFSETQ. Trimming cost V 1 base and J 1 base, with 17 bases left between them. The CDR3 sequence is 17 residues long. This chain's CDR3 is CASSLTLERSRNYGYTF. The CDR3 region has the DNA TGCGCCAGCAGCTTGACCCTGGAGAGAAGCCGTAACTATGGCTACACCTTC.

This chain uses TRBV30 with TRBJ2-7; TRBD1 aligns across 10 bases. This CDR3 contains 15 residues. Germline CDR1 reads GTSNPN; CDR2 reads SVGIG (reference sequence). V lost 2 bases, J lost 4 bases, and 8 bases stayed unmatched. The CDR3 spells CAWSSGQGVYYEQYV. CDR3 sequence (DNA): TGTGCCTGGAGTAGTGGACAGGGGGTGTATTACGAGCAGTACGTC.

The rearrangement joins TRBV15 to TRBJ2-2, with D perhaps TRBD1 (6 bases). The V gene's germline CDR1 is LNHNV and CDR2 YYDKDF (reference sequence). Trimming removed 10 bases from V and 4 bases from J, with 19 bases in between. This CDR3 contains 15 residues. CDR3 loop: CAIRHPRGTTGELFF. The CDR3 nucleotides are TGTGCCATCAGACATCCCAGGGGAACCACCGGGGAGCTGTTTTTT.